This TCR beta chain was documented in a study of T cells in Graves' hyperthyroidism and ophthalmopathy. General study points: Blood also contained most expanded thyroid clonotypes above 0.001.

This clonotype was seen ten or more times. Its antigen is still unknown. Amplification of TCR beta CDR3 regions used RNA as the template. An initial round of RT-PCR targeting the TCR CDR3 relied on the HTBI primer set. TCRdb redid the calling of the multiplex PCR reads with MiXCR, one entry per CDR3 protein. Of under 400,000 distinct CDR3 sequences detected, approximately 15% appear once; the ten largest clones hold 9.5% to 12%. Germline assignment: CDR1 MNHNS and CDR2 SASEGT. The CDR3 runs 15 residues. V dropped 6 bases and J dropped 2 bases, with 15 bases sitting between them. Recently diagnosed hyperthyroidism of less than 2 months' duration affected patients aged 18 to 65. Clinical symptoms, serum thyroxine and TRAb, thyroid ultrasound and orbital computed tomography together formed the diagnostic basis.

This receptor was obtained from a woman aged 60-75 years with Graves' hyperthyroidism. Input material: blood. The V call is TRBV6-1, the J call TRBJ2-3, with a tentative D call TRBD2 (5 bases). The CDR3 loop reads CASRNSGGTTDTQYF. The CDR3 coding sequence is TGTGCCAGCAGGAACTCAGGAGGCACCACAGATACGCAGTATTTT.